Following are 18 T cell receptor beta chains from one sample sequenced in a study of T cells in Graves' hyperthyroidism and ophthalmopathy. TCR beta CDR3 regions were amplified from RNA. The HTBI primer set drove a first-round RT-PCR of the TCR CDR3. TCRdb called the multiplex PCR reads again in MiXCR, with one record for every CDR3 protein. The data hold about 410,000 distinct CDR3 sequences, with under 15% observed a single time. Sequenced sample: blood. The receptors were gathered from a man between 18 and 35 years old with Graves' ophthalmopathy.

This clonotype appeared many times. The gene calls are TRBV20-1 and TRBJ2-3, with 9 bases that match TRBD1. Per germline, CDR1 DFQATT and CDR2 SNEGSKA (reference sequence). J was trimmed by 4 bases and V by 5 bases; bases with no gene match: 13. The CDR3 runs to 16 residues. CDR3 in DNA: TGCAGTGCTCTGAGGGACAGGGTGTTATTTTCAGATACGCAGTATTTT. The encoded protein is CSALRDRVLFSDTQYF.

This clonotype was seen repeatedly, ten times or more. The chain links TRBV6-5 to TRBJ2-1, with a weak D call TRBD2 (6 bases). The germline V and J ends were trimmed by 0 bases and 4 bases, with 16 bases remaining between them. CDR3 size: 17 residues. CDR1 and CDR2 (germline): MNHEY, SVGAGI. This CDR3 reads CASSYSILASDYNEQFF. CDR3 nucleotide sequence: TGTGCCAGCAGTTACTCAATTCTAGCGAGCGATTACAATGAGCAGTTCTTC.

This clonotype has ten or more counts. This chain joins TRBV3-1 and TRBJ2-5, with D possibly TRBD2 on 6 matching bases. V was clipped by 3 bases and J by 3 bases, with 14 bases between them. CDR1 and CDR2 (germline): LGHDT, YNNKEL (reference sequence). The CDR3 is 15 residues long. The CDR3 DNA reads as TGTGCCAGCAGCCACCGGAGGGCGTCCGAAGAGACCCAGTACTTC. Translation gives CASSHRRASEETQYF.

A few counts support this clonotype. The rearrangement joins TRBV27 to TRBJ2-7; D assignment may be TRBD1 or TRBD2 (8 bases each). The CDR3 is made up of 16 amino acids. The V and J ends lost 10 bases and 7 bases respectively, with 29 bases between them. The germline V gene has CDR1 MNHEY and CDR2 SMNVEV (reference sequence). The CDR3 here is CATREEGDRGLGEQYF. Written as DNA, the CDR3 is TGTGCCACGCGGGAGGAGGGAGACAGGGGATTGGGGGAGCAGTACTTC.

The table lists this clonotype with many counts. The chain links TRBV7-8 to TRBJ1-2; 9 nucleotides line up with TRBD1. With 2 bases clipped from V and 4 bases from J, the junction kept 8 bases outside the gene matches. Germline-derived CDR1 and CDR2 are SGHVS and FQNEAQ. CDR3 length: 16 amino acids. CDR3 coding DNA: TGTGCCAGCAGCTTAACACAGGGGGCGCTCCTCTATGGCTACACCTTC. It is translated as CASSLTQGALLYGYTF.

This clonotype has a count of ten or more. The CDR3 loop reads CASNTSPRDEQFF. The DNA for the CDR3 is TGTGCCAGCAACACGTCCCCGAGGGATGAGCAGTTCTTC. This chain uses TRBV6-1 with TRBJ2-1; maybe TRBD2 (5 bases). CDR1 and CDR2 from the germline V gene are MNHNS and SASEGT. This CDR3 region has 13 residues. Trimming shortened V by 7 bases and J by 8 bases, and 15 bases separated the two germline ends.

The chain combines TRBV19 with TRBJ2-5; a weak D match, TRBD1 (6 bases). The CDR3 has 18 residues. The germline gives CDR1 LNHDA, CDR2 SQIVND (reference sequence). V was cut by 3 bases and J by 3 bases, with 23 bases left in between. The CDR3 is CASSIDAPVNRGKETQYF. CDR3 nucleotides: TGTGCCAGTAGTATTGATGCGCCTGTTAATAGGGGGAAAGAGACCCAGTACTTC. The full variable domain, its missing parts supplied by reference TRBV19 and TRBJ2-5, is DGGITQSPKYLFRKEGQNVTLSCEQNLNHDAMYWYRQDPGQGLRLIYYSQIVNDFQKGDIAEGYSVSREKKESFPLTVTSAQKNPTAFYLCASSIDAPVNRGKETQYFGPGTRLLVL.

The V call is TRBV28, the J call TRBJ2-3, with 15 bases that match TRBD2. The CDR3 sequence is 16 residues long. Trimming cost V 9 bases and J 3 bases; bases outside gene matches: 7. Germline loops: CDR1 MDHEN, CDR2 SYDVKM. The CDR3 sequence: CASGGTSGRITDTQYF. The CDR3 nucleotides are TGTGCCAGTGGAGGGACTAGCGGGAGGATAACAGATACGCAGTATTTT.

This clonotype occurred many times. V usage is TRBV11-3 and J usage is TRBJ2-5; TRBD2 matches at 12 bases. Losses at the gene ends were 6 bases for V and 2 bases for J; bases not matched to a gene: 10. The germline V gene encodes CDR1 SGHNT and CDR2 YENEEA. There are 17 residues in the CDR3. CDR3 bases: TGTGCCAGCAGTGGACTAGCGGGGAAGAGGGGGCAAGAGACCCAGTACTTC. It codes for CASSGLAGKRGQETQYF.

This clonotype was recorded at least ten times. The CDR3 here is CATSDRGTGDTEAFF. CDR3 in DNA: TGTGCCACCAGTGATAGGGGGACAGGGGACACTGAAGCTTTCTTT. The chain uses TRBV24-1 and TRBJ1-1; 10 nucleotides match TRBD1. Germline values: CDR1 KGHDR, CDR2 SFDVKD. The V segment lost 3 bases and the J segment 3 bases; nucleotides outside the gene matches: 3. This CDR3 is 15 amino acids long.

This clonotype was observed many times. V gene TRBV19 combines with J gene TRBJ1-1; no definite D call. Germline CDR1 is LNHDA and CDR2 is SQIVND (reference sequence). Between the trimmed V and J ends, which lost 3 bases and 3 bases, there was a span of 14 bases. This CDR3 has 15 amino acids. For the CDR3, the DNA is TGTGCCAGTAGTATGCAGCCACACCTACACACTGAAGCTTTCTTT. It specifies CASSMQPHLHTEAFF.

This clonotype was counted many times. Written as DNA, the CDR3 is TGTGCCAGCAGCCAAGAGGCCGGGTCCGAGCAGTACTTC. Translating gives CASSQEAGSEQYF. The chain uses TRBV3-1 and TRBJ2-7; D remains ambiguous. Germline V gene sequence: CDR1 LGHDT, CDR2 YNNKEL (reference sequence). This CDR3 is built from 13 residues. The germline V and J ends were trimmed by 0 bases and 6 bases, with 9 bases remaining between them.

The chain carries TRBV7-2 and TRBJ1-1; 9 bases line up with TRBD1. Trimming at V came to 3 bases and at J to 4 bases, leaving 9 bases not matched to a gene. Germline CDR1 and CDR2: SGHTA and FQGNSA. This CDR3 comprises 16 residues. The CDR3 DNA sequence: TGTGCCAGCAGCTTTACCGGGACAGGGTGGGGCACTGAAGCTTTCTTT. It translates to CASSFTGTGWGTEAFF.

V usage is TRBV5-6 and J usage is TRBJ2-7; possibly TRBD1 for D (6 bases). Trimming cost V 4 bases and J 0 bases, with 11 bases left between them. The CDR3 is 14 residues long. CDR1 and CDR2 from the germline V gene are SGHDT and YYEEEE. CDR3 sequence reads: CASSPGALSYEQYF. The CDR3 DNA reads TGTGCCAGCAGCCCAGGGGCCCTCTCCTACGAGCAGTACTTC.

The genes are TRBV7-8 and TRBJ2-7, with 13 bases that match TRBD2. The CDR3 loop spans 16 amino acids. With 5 bases clipped from V and 0 bases from J, the junction kept 4 bases outside the gene matches. The germline V gene encodes CDR1 SGHVS and CDR2 FQNEAQ. CDR3 DNA: TGTGCCAGCAGCCCGACTAGCGGGGGGCTCTCCTACGAGCAGTACTTC. Protein: CASSPTSGGLSYEQYF.

This clonotype was seen repeatedly, ten times or more. The genes are TRBV11-2 and TRBJ1-2, with D perhaps TRBD1 (6 bases). The ends were cut back, 4 bases at V and 7 bases at J, with 19 bases in the middle. The CDR3 spans 15 residues. Germline assignment: CDR1 SGHAT and CDR2 FQNNGV. DNA of the CDR3: TGTGCCAGCAGCTCACAGGGTTCCCCGGGTGGTGGCTACACCTTC. Translated: CASSSQGSPGGGYTF. The entire variable domain, with the rest obtained from reference TRBV11-2 and TRBJ1-2, is as follows: EAGVAQSPRYKIIEKRQSVAFWCNPISGHATLYWYQQILGQGPKLLIQFQNNGVVDDSQLPKDRFSAERLKGVDSTLKIQPAKLEDSAVYLCASSSQGSPGGGYTFGSGTRLTVV.

This clonotype has a count of ten or more. The chain carries TRBV28 and TRBJ2-3, with TRBD1 matching over 8 bases. CDR1 is MDHEN and CDR2 is SYDVKM in the germline V gene. J gave up 1 base and V 5 bases, and 8 bases lay outside the gene matches. This CDR3 region has 16 residues. The CDR3 coding sequence is TGTGCCAGCAGTCTGACAGGGGACCTACGCACAGATACGCAGTATTTT. Encoded protein: CASSLTGDLRTDTQYF.

There are many counts of this clonotype. The V call is TRBV5-5, the J call TRBJ2-3, with 8 bases matching TRBD2. CDR1 and CDR2 from the germline V gene are SGHKS and YYEKEE (reference sequence). The CDR3 is made up of 14 amino acids. V dropped 2 bases and J dropped 5; count of bases not matched to a gene: 4. This CDR3 is CASSFPGGGDTQYF. The CDR3, as DNA: TGTGCCAGCAGCTTCCCCGGGGGGGGAGATACGCAGTATTTT.